A single sample gave rise to the 14 T cell receptor beta chains below, sequenced in a study of shared clonotypes between healthy human individuals. Profiled with immunoSEQ multiplex PCR; TCRdb holds only in-frame clones, not every one. The profile shows approximately 2.3 million clones, more than 80% of them singletons. The sample taken for sequencing was naive CD4+ T cells from PBMCs. Indicated subset: CD45RA+ positively selected. The receptor source for this set is a man younger than 35 in good health. Some clones in this sample may be carry-over from other donors' samples.

The chain joins TRBV7-9 to TRBJ1-4; 8 bases are a match to TRBD1. Germline CDR1 is SEHNR and CDR2 is FQNEAQ (reference sequence). The CDR3 spans 15 residues. The V and J ends lost 6 bases and 8 bases, in that order; junction bases with no gene match: 11. This CDR3 reads CASSPGQGWDEKLFF. The CDR3 nucleotides are TGTGCCAGCAGTCCCGGACAGGGATGGGACGAAAAACTGTTTTTT.

The rearrangement joins TRBV5-1 to TRBJ1-3, with a weak D call TRBD1 (6 bases). Germline-derived CDR1 and CDR2 are SGHRS and YFSETQ. The CDR3 contains 16 residues. Trimming removed 4 bases at V and 0 bases at J, with 14 bases between. CDR3 sequence (DNA): TGCGCCAGCAGCCCAGATGGACAGAACTCTGGAAACACCATATATTTT. Its translation is CASSPDGQNSGNTIYF.

The chain carries TRBV5-1 and TRBJ2-2, with 10 bases that match TRBD1. Trimming took 2 bases from V and 4 from J; bases not matched to a gene: 5. The CDR3 runs 16 residues. Germline-derived CDR1 and CDR2 are SGHRS and YFSETQ. CDR3 sequence (DNA): TGCGCCAGCAGCTTAGGGGGACAGGGGTTCACCGGGGAGCTGTTTTTT. This gives the protein CASSLGGQGFTGELFF.

The chain has TRBV28 and TRBJ1-2; 8 bases fit TRBD1. Germline V CDR1 and CDR2: MDHEN, SYDVKM. This CDR3 comprises 19 residues. V was pared by 6 bases and J by 4 bases, with 22 bases of the junction left unmatched. For the CDR3, the DNA is TGTGCCAGCAGAAGCCCCACCGGGACAGGCAGCCTCATCCTCTATGGCTACACCTTC. Amino acid sequence: CASRSPTGTGSLILYGYTF.

This rearrangement joins TRBV5-1 to TRBJ2-2, with 8 nucleotides matching TRBD2. V lost 4 bases, J lost 4 bases, and 6 bases stayed unmatched. CDR1 and CDR2 from the germline V gene are SGHRS and YFSETQ. The CDR3 sequence is 15 residues long. The CDR3 is CASSPRGGPTGELFF. DNA of the CDR3: TGCGCCAGCAGCCCTCGGGGGGGACCCACCGGGGAGCTGTTTTTT.

Note on this clone: This same CDR3 is encoded by further DNA sequences in the sample. The J gene is TRBJ2-1, the V gene TRBV29-1, with D perhaps being TRBD1 or TRBD2 (6 bases each). The CDR3 covers 11 residues. Germline V gene data show CDR1 as SQVTM and CDR2 as ANQGSEA. V was trimmed by 8 bases and J by 7 bases, leaving 12 bases between them. The CDR3 DNA reads as TGCAGCCTCCGGAGGGGGAATGAGCAGTTCTTC. Translation gives CSLRRGNEQFF.

CDR3 sequence (DNA): TGCGCCAGCAGCCACCTAGGGGGACCCTGGGGCGGCTACACCTTC. Protein: CASSHLGGPWGGYTF. The V call is TRBV4-1, the J call TRBJ1-2, with a tentative D call TRBD1 (6 bases). CDR1 MGHRA and CDR2 YSYEKL come from the germline V gene. There are 15 residues in the CDR3. V lost 3 bases, J lost 8 bases, and 19 bases lay in between.

On this clone: Additional DNA sequences in this sample encode the identical CDR3. This chain links TRBV20-1 with TRBJ2-5; no clear D. The CDR3 spans 11 residues. Trimming shortened V by 3 bases and J by 4 bases, and 6 bases separated the two germline ends. Germline CDR1 reads DFQATT; CDR2 reads SNEGSKA (reference sequence). The CDR3 spells CSASFPETQYF. CDR3 nucleotide sequence: TGCAGTGCTAGTTTCCCAGAGACCCAGTACTTC.

The V gene is TRBV4-1, the J gene TRBJ2-7; no clear D gene. Germline assignment: CDR1 MGHRA and CDR2 YSYEKL. The CDR3 is 14 amino acids. Deletions cut 7 bases from V and 2 bases from J, with 15 bases between. CDR3 nucleotide sequence: TGCGCCAGCACCCTATCTTTCGGAACCTACGAGCAGTACTTC. It encodes CASTLSFGTYEQYF.

This chain joins TRBV28 and TRBJ1-4; unclear D gene. Per the germline V gene, CDR1 is MDHEN and CDR2 is SYDVKM. The CDR3 loop spans 14 amino acids. V lost 3 bases and J lost 4, with 9 bases in between. The DNA for the CDR3 is TGTGCCAGCAGTTTTAGAGAGAATAATGAAAAACTGTTTTTT. This gives the protein CASSFRENNEKLFF. Complete variable domain (other parts from reference TRBV28 and TRBJ1-4): DVKVTQSSRYLVKRTGEKVFLECVQDMDHENMFWYRQDPGLGLRLIYFSYDVKMKEKGDIPEGYSVSREKKERFSLILESASTNQTSMYLCASSFRENNEKLFFGSGTQLSVL.

This clone was detected once. This chain links TRBV13 with TRBJ1-1; D is unclear. The CDR3 loop spans 13 amino acids. Trimming left V 7 bases short and J 6 bases short, with 15 bases between. Germline V CDR1 and CDR2: PRHDT, FYEKMQ (reference sequence). CDR3 nucleotides: TGTGCCAGCACCCGAACCGGGGAAGCTGAAGCTTTCTTT. Translated: CASTRTGEAEAFF.

This clone was recorded a few times. Other DNA sequences from this sample encode an identical CDR3 as well. This chain links TRBV5-1 with TRBJ1-1; D not resolved. The CDR3 length is 14 residues. The germline V gene encodes CDR1 SGHRS and CDR2 YFSETQ. The V gene lost 0 bases and the J gene lost 0 bases, with 6 bases spanning the gap. The CDR3, as DNA: TGCGCCAGCAGCTTGGGCAGGTTGAACACTGAAGCTTTCTTT. Its translation: CASSLGRLNTEAFF.

The V call is TRBV6-1, the J call TRBJ2-7, with a weak D call TRBD1 (6 bases). Trimming left V 0 bases short and J 3 bases short, with 12 bases between. Per germline, CDR1 MNHNS and CDR2 SASEGT. The CDR3 loop spans 15 amino acids. The CDR3 DNA reads TGTGCCAGCAGTGAAGCTAGGGGGACAAACTACGAGCAGTACTTC. It encodes CASSEARGTNYEQYF.

This clone was recorded once. The V call is TRBV6-1, the J call TRBJ1-3, with D unclear. CDR1 and CDR2 (germline): MNHNS, SASEGT. The CDR3 sequence is 14 residues long. V was trimmed by 2 bases and J by 0 bases, leaving 5 bases between them. Here the CDR3 reads CASSEQLSGNTIYF. The CDR3 DNA follows: TGTGCCAGCAGTGAACAGCTCTCTGGAAACACCATATATTTT.